These 26 T cell receptor beta chains were sequenced from one sample in a study of cytomegalovirus exposure and HLA in healthy donors. The study ran its PCR with 60 Vbeta and 13 Jbeta primers. The data were produced by immunoSEQ multiplex PCR, yet TCRdb's version contains in-frame clones alone and is incomplete. This sample has 55,000 to 75,000 clones, with less than 70% found just once. Material: PBMCs. The receptor source for this set is a man younger than 45 in good health and CMV-seronegative.

The rearrangement joins TRBV30 to TRBJ1-2; D is unclear. Germline CDR1 reads GTSNPN; CDR2 reads SVGIG (reference sequence). Trimming took 8 bases from V and 0 from J, leaving 13 bases between them. This CDR3 is built from 13 residues. The CDR3: CARGEIANYGYTF. The CDR3 DNA reads TGTGCCCGCGGGGAGATTGCTAACTATGGCTACACCTTC.

The chain uses TRBV2 and TRBJ1-1, with 9 bases lining up with TRBD1. The CDR3 runs to 14 residues. V lost 6 bases, J lost 11 bases, and 13 bases stayed unmatched. Germline loops: CDR1 SNHLY, CDR2 FYNNEI. CDR3 coding DNA: TGTGCCAGCAGGGTACAGGGGGCGGGGGACAGGGCTTTCTTT. It specifies CASRVQGAGDRAFF.

This clone was recorded a few times. This rearrangement joins TRBV5-1 to TRBJ1-5, with 7 positions matching TRBD1. The length of the CDR3 is 14 residues. The V gene's germline CDR1 is SGHRS and CDR2 YFSETQ. The J segment lost 5 bases and the V segment lost 3 bases, leaving 5 bases of the junction unmatched. The CDR3 sequence: CASSSGQPYQPQHF. The CDR3 DNA sequence: TGCGCCAGCAGCTCGGGACAGCCTTATCAGCCCCAGCATTTT.

The chain joins TRBV14 to TRBJ2-7, with 7 positions matching TRBD1. Germline CDR1 reads SGHDN; CDR2 reads FVKESK. J lost 0 bases, V lost 6 bases, and 5 bases had no gene match. The length of the CDR3 is 14 residues. The CDR3 protein is CASRGTESSYEQYF. CDR3 DNA: TGTGCCAGCAGAGGGACAGAAAGCTCCTACGAGCAGTACTTC. The variable domain in full, completed from reference TRBV14 and TRBJ2-7, reads EAGVTQFPSHSVIEKGQTVTLRCDPISGHDNLYWYRRVMGKEIKFLLHFVKESKQDESGMPNNRFLAERTGGTYSTLKVQPAELEDSGVYFCASRGTESSYEQYFGPGTRLTVT.

J is TRBJ2-3 and V is TRBV19; 10 nucleotides align to TRBD2. CDR3 length equals 14 residues. V lost 8 bases to trimming and J lost 4 bases; unmatched junction nucleotides: 6. Germline CDR1 is LNHDA and CDR2 is SQIVND (reference sequence). The CDR3 here is CASEAGGKADTQYF. In DNA, the CDR3 is TGTGCCAGTGAAGCGGGGGGGAAGGCAGATACGCAGTATTTT.

The rearrangement uses TRBV10-3 and TRBJ2-3, with 8 bases aligning to TRBD2. Unmatched junction bases numbered 9, after V lost 8 bases and J lost 2 bases. The CDR3 sequence is 15 residues long. Germline V lookup: CDR1 ENHRY, CDR2 SYGVKD. The CDR3 sequence: CAIGAQRGNTDTQYF. In DNA form, the CDR3 reads TGTGCCATCGGGGCCCAGCGGGGGAACACAGATACGCAGTATTTT.

The table lists this clone with a few counts. The chain is built from TRBV5-6 and TRBJ1-2, with 7 nucleotides matching TRBD1. There are 13 residues in the CDR3. J was trimmed by 6 bases and V by 0 bases; bases with no gene match: 2. CDR1 SGHDT and CDR2 YYEEEE come from the germline V gene. In nucleotides, the CDR3 is TGTGCCAGCAGCTTGGCAGGGGGGAATGGCTACACCTTC. Amino acids: CASSLAGGNGYTF.

V usage is TRBV6-4 and J usage is TRBJ2-1, with TRBD2 matching 8 bases. The CDR3 loop spans 18 amino acids. Unmatched junction bases numbered 10, after V lost 0 bases and J lost 3 bases. CDR1 is MRHNA, CDR2 SNTAGT, per germline. The CDR3 DNA sequence: TGTGCCAGCAGTGACTCCGCGTCGGGGGGGGCGGGCTACAATGAGCAGTTCTTC. Residues: CASSDSASGGAGYNEQFF.

DNA of the CDR3: TGTGCCAGCACCAGCGGGGGGGTCTCCACAGATACGCAGTATTTT. Amino acids: CASTSGGVSTDTQYF. The chain employs TRBV7-9 and TRBJ2-3; 10 nucleotides line up with TRBD2. Germline loops: CDR1 SEHNR, CDR2 FQNEAQ (reference sequence). The CDR3 loop spans 15 amino acids. The V gene end was trimmed by 7 bases and the J gene end by 2 bases; junction bases not matched to a gene: 6.

This clone was picked up one time. This rearrangement joins TRBV2 to TRBJ1-1, with a weak D call TRBD1 (6 bases). This CDR3 has 10 amino acids. The V end was cut by 8 bases, the J end by 12 bases, with 13 bases between. Germline V CDR1 and CDR2: SNHLY, FYNNEI. DNA for the CDR3: TGTGCCAGCTCTCGAGGGACAACTTTCTTT. Protein: CASSRGTTFF. Full variable domain (rest looked up from reference TRBV2 and TRBJ1-1): EPEVTQTPSHQVTQMGQEVILRCVPISNHLYFYWYRQILGQKVEFLVSFYNNEISEKSEIFDDQFSVERPDGSNFTLKIRSTKLEDSAMYFCASSRGTTFFGQGTRLTVV.

This clone was counted a few times. V usage is TRBV6-1 and J usage is TRBJ2-5; perhaps TRBD2 as D (5 bases). V lost 5 bases and J 1 base, leaving 14 bases between the germline ends. The V gene's germline CDR1 is MNHNS and CDR2 SASEGT. CDR3 length equals 15 residues. The CDR3 bases are TGTGCCAGCAGTTTCCTTATCGAGGGCCAAGAGACCCAGTACTTC. Its protein product is CASSFLIEGQETQYF.

The J gene is TRBJ2-7, the V gene TRBV19; D ambiguous. Between the trimmed V and J ends, which lost 5 bases and 3 bases, there was a span of 5 bases. Looked up from germline, CDR1 is LNHDA and CDR2 is SQIVND (reference sequence). The CDR3 totals 11 residues. CDR3 sequence (DNA): TGTGCCAGTAGTTTAAACTACGAGCAGTACTTC. This translates into CASSLNYEQYF.

This clone was observed a few times. The CDR3 protein is CASSEGGTVSNQPQHF. The CDR3 DNA follows: TGTGCCAGCAGTGAAGGTGGGACAGTGAGCAATCAGCCCCAGCATTTT. The rearrangement joins TRBV2 to TRBJ1-5; 7 nucleotides match TRBD1. Trimming removed 1 base from V and 1 base from J; junction bases left unmatched: 4. The CDR3 is made up of 16 amino acids. Germline V gives CDR1 SNHLY, CDR2 FYNNEI.

The J gene is TRBJ1-6, the V gene TRBV27, with TRBD1 as a possible D gene (5 bases). Germline CDR1 reads MNHEY; CDR2 reads SMNVEV (reference sequence). The CDR3 contains 13 residues. The V end was cut by 10 bases, the J end by 10 bases, with 17 bases between. In DNA, the CDR3 is TGTGCCACCACCCCAGGGCTGCGGTCACCCCTCCACTTT. Its translation is CATTPGLRSPLHF.

The chain couples TRBV9 to TRBJ2-1; 10 nucleotides align to TRBD2. The V segment lost 0 bases and the J segment 8 bases; nucleotides outside the gene matches: 5. CDR3 length equals 15 residues. CDR1 and CDR2 from the germline V gene are SGDLS and YYNGEE. The CDR3 is CASSVAAGGHDEQFF. DNA for the CDR3: TGTGCCAGCAGCGTAGCAGCGGGGGGGCATGATGAGCAGTTCTTC.

The genes are TRBV29-1 and TRBJ2-3, with D tentatively TRBD2 (5 bases). CDR1 is SQVTM, CDR2 ANQGSEA, per germline. Trimming removed 0 bases at V and 3 bases at J, with 7 bases between. The CDR3 has 13 residues. The CDR3 DNA reads as TGCAGCGTTGAAGAAGGGAGTACAGATACGCAGTATTTT. This gives the protein CSVEEGSTDTQYF.

The V and J genes are TRBV29-1 and TRBJ2-1; D is unclear. This CDR3 has 12 residues. Germline assignment: CDR1 SQVTM and CDR2 ANQGSEA. Trimming removed 1 base from V and 4 bases from J, with 5 bases in between. CDR3 loop: CSVEAGYNEQFF. The CDR3 region has the DNA TGCAGCGTTGAAGCAGGTTACAATGAGCAGTTCTTC.

This clone has only a few counts. V gene TRBV5-4 combines with J gene TRBJ2-3, with 10 bases matching TRBD1. Germline CDR1 SGHNT, CDR2 YYREEE (reference sequence). With V trimmed by 3 bases and J by 1 base, 2 bases remained unmatched. This CDR3 has 15 residues. The chain's CDR3 is CASSSGTGGTDTQYF. CDR3 coding DNA: TGTGCCAGCAGCTCCGGGACAGGGGGCACAGATACGCAGTATTTT.

The chain has TRBV9 and TRBJ2-3; D is uncertain. Trimming cost V 3 bases and J 3 bases, with 14 bases left between them. CDR3 length: 15 residues. Germline loops: CDR1 SGDLS, CDR2 YYNGEE. CDR3 DNA: TGTGCCAGCAGCGGTCTGGCCGGCGGTACAGATACGCAGTATTTT. Protein: CASSGLAGGTDTQYF.

This clone has just one count. The chain is built from TRBV19 and TRBJ1-5; D is uncertain. CDR3 length: 11 residues. The V gene's germline CDR1 is LNHDA and CDR2 SQIVND (reference sequence). The ends were cut back, 5 bases at V and 6 bases at J, with 5 bases in the middle. This chain's CDR3 is CASSFGQPQHF. In DNA form, the CDR3 reads TGTGCCAGTAGTTTCGGTCAGCCCCAGCATTTT.

This chain links TRBV2 with TRBJ1-6; 8 nucleotides line up with TRBD1. Trimming at V came to 4 bases and at J to 9 bases, leaving 5 bases not matched to a gene. Per germline, CDR1 SNHLY and CDR2 FYNNEI. The CDR3 has 14 residues. As DNA, the CDR3 is TGTGCCAGCAGTGTTGGGACAGGCGGTTCACCCCTCCACTTT. The encoded protein is CASSVGTGGSPLHF. The whole variable domain, filled in from reference TRBV2 and TRBJ1-6, reads EPEVTQTPSHQVTQMGQEVILRCVPISNHLYFYWYRQILGQKVEFLVSFYNNEISEKSEIFDDQFSVERPDGSNFTLKIRSTKLEDSAMYFCASSVGTGGSPLHFGNGTRLTVT.

This clone was recorded a few times. The chain recombines TRBV4-1 with TRBJ1-1; tentative D call: TRBD1 (6 bases). V lost 6 bases to trimming and J lost 0 bases, with 14 bases between them. This CDR3 region has 15 residues. CDR1 is MGHRA and CDR2 is YSYEKL in the germline V gene. CDR3 region: CASRAPGQLNTEAFF. CDR3 in DNA: TGCGCCAGCAGGGCACCAGGACAGTTGAACACTGAAGCTTTCTTT.

This rearrangement joins TRBV5-6 to TRBJ1-1; 7 bases fit TRBD1. The CDR3 length is 16 residues. Trimming at V came to 4 bases and at J to 1 base, leaving 10 bases not matched to a gene. Germline values: CDR1 SGHDT, CDR2 YYEEEE. This chain's CDR3 is CASSLPGGITNTEAFF. The CDR3 DNA follows: TGTGCCAGCAGCCTGCCAGGGGGTATCACGAACACTGAAGCTTTCTTT.

The chain couples TRBV4-1 to TRBJ2-7, with a tentative D call TRBD1 (6 bases). CDR1 and CDR2 from the germline V gene are MGHRA and YSYEKL. Trimming removed 0 bases at V and 5 bases at J, with 11 bases between. CDR3 size: 14 residues. CDR3 sequence (DNA): TGCGCCAGCAGCCAAGATAGGCAGGGGAACGAGCAGTACTTC. Its protein product is CASSQDRQGNEQYF.

CDR3 DNA sequence: TGTGCCAGCAGTGAACCCACACTATATGGCTACACCTTC. Its protein product is CASSEPTLYGYTF. The chain carries TRBV6-1 and TRBJ1-2; D gene uncertain. Trimming pared 2 bases from V and 5 bases from J, leaving 9 bases between. Germline V gene lookup returns CDR1 MNHNS and CDR2 SASEGT. CDR3 length equals 13 residues.

Only a few counts were recorded for this clone. The chain combines TRBV12-5 with TRBJ2-7; tentatively, D is TRBD1 (6 bases). The germline V gene has CDR1 LGHNT and CDR2 FRNRAP. The CDR3 length is 13 residues. With 1 base removed from V and 12 bases from J, the gap between germline ends came to 16 bases. CDR3 sequence: CASGLDRVSGPYF. In DNA form, the CDR3 reads TGTGCTAGTGGTTTGGACAGGGTCTCAGGGCCGTACTTC.